This TCR beta chain was captured by sequencing in a study of blood T cells in healthy people across ages. V was cut by 2 bases and J by 0 bases, with 9 bases left in between. Germline-derived CDR1 and CDR2 are SGDLS and YYNGEE. This CDR3 region has 15 residues. Concerning this clonotype itself: Its antigen is unidentified.

Whole-study results and caveats: TCR beta diversity per million T cells fell roughly linearly with age.

A J-beta primer mix and a sample-barcoded 5' primer were used in a second PCR of roughly 6 to 12 cycles. Via MiXCR, TCRdb re-called the 5' RACE reads, giving one row per CDR3 protein. The profile covers about 780,000 distinct CDR3 sequences, with around 24% appearing a single time and 3% taken by the ten largest. These data were also reused for a study on T cells of mothers and their children. As that report states: Random nucleotides (2-4) and sample barcodes were added by the M1S primer used in the second PCR.

The chain recombines TRBV9 with TRBJ2-1; D not certain. The clonotype comes from a boy under 18 in good health. The sequencing sample was made of blood. The CDR3 nucleotides read TGTGCCAGCAGCGTTGCAGCCGGCTCCTACAATGAGCAGTTCTTC. Its translation: CASSVAAGSYNEQFF.